The 30 T cell receptor beta chains given below trace back to one sample, sequenced in a study of cytomegalovirus exposure and HLA in healthy donors (dated by TCRdb to the late 2010s). Receptors were amplified or captured by the immunoSEQ multiplex PCR assay. The multiplex PCR relied on a mix of 60 forward primers for TCR Vbeta segments and 13 reverse primers for TCR Jbeta segments. TCRdb's version of the immuneACCESS table is confined to in-frame rearrangements and falls short of the full clone set. An unresolved V gene accounts for under half of the shortfall where checked; the remainder is of unknown origin. The table for this sample lists approximately 32,000 clones; roughly 90% of them were counted only once. The ten largest clones take up less than 3% of the sample. Sequenced: PBMCs. The receptors were sampled from a woman younger than 30 in good health and CMV-seronegative.

The rearrangement joins TRBV15 to TRBJ2-3; 15 bases are a match to TRBD2. The length of the CDR3 is 19 residues. CDR1 and CDR2 from the germline V gene are LNHNV and YYDKDF (reference sequence). The V and J ends lost 2 bases and 5 bases, in that order; junction bases with no gene match: 11. CDR3 sequence: CATSRRTSGRASKEDTQYF. CDR3 in DNA: TGTGCCACCAGCAGAAGGACTAGCGGGAGGGCCTCGAAGGAAGATACGCAGTATTTT.

Only a few counts were recorded for this clone. This chain links TRBV7-9 with TRBJ2-6, with TRBD1 matching over 8 bases. Germline values: CDR1 SEHNR, CDR2 FQNEAQ (reference sequence). V shed 5 bases and J 3 bases; nucleotides not matched to a gene: 6. CDR3 size: 16 residues. The CDR3 sequence: CASSPAGGGGANVLTF. For the CDR3, the DNA is TGTGCCAGCAGCCCGGCAGGGGGCGGTGGGGCCAACGTCCTGACTTTC.

This clone occurred a few times. The chain joins TRBV7-9 to TRBJ2-3; unclear D gene. The CDR3 is 14 residues long. Trimming shortened V by 1 base and J by 4 bases, and 9 bases separated the two germline ends. CDR1 and CDR2 (germline): SEHNR, FQNEAQ (reference sequence). In DNA form, the CDR3 reads TGTGCCAGCAGCTTAGGATCCGGAGCAGATACGCAGTATTTT. Encoded protein: CASSLGSGADTQYF.

This chain connects TRBV5-3 to TRBJ1-6; 7 bases match TRBD1. TRBV5-3 is an open reading frame whose function is uncertain. Germline trimming cut 4 bases from V and 7 bases from J; bases unmatched to any gene: 5. This CDR3 spans 14 amino acids. As DNA, the CDR3 is TGTGCCAGAAGCGCCGGGACAGCGAATTCACCCCTCCACTTT. Translating gives CARSAGTANSPLHF.

CDR3 DNA sequence: TGCAGCGTTGCACAGGCCCACGAGCAGTACTTC. It codes for CSVAQAHEQYF. J is TRBJ2-7 and V is TRBV29-1; a weak D match, TRBD1 (5 bases). Per the germline V gene, CDR1 is SQVTM and CDR2 is ANQGSEA. This CDR3 has 11 amino acids. V lost 4 bases and J lost 5, with 9 bases in between.

This chain links TRBV7-9 with TRBJ1-1; D is perhaps TRBD1 (6 bases). V was pared by 3 bases and J by 4 bases, with 15 bases between. This CDR3 contains 15 residues. Per germline, CDR1 SEHNR and CDR2 FQNEAQ (reference sequence). CDR3 in amino acids: CASSLSRGRVTEAFF. The DNA of the CDR3 is TGTGCCAGCAGCTTGTCCAGGGGAAGGGTCACTGAAGCTTTCTTT.

The gene calls are TRBV18 and TRBJ2-3, with 10 bases that match TRBD1. This CDR3 is built from 15 residues. Germline V CDR1 and CDR2: KGHSH, LQKENI. V shed 6 bases and J 5 bases; nucleotides not matched to a gene: 8. The CDR3 bases are TGTGCCAGCTCTCCGGGACAGGGGCGAAGAGATACGCAGTATTTT. Protein: CASSPGQGRRDTQYF.

The chain employs TRBV5-1 and TRBJ2-1; 7 nucleotides align to TRBD1. This CDR3 is built from 15 residues. V was clipped by 5 bases and J by 5 bases; unmatched bases: 10. Germline assignment: CDR1 SGHRS and CDR2 YFSETQ. The CDR3 protein is CASRPTGKEHNEQFF. CDR3 sequence (DNA): TGCGCCAGCAGGCCGACAGGGAAAGAACACAATGAGCAGTTCTTC. Supplemented by reference TRBV5-1 and TRBJ2-1, the full variable domain reads KAGVTQTPRYLIKTRGQQVTLSCSPISGHRSVSWYQQTPGQGLQFLFEYFSETQRNKGNFPGRFSGRQFSNSRSEMNVSTLELGDSALYLCASRPTGKEHNEQFFGPGTRLTVL.

This rearrangement joins TRBV11-2 to TRBJ2-7, with no clear D. The CDR3 is 14 amino acids. With 5 bases removed from V and 0 bases from J, the gap between germline ends came to 11 bases. Germline V CDR1 and CDR2: SGHAT, FQNNGV. The chain's CDR3 is CASSSVGASYEQYF. The CDR3 nucleotides read TGTGCCAGCAGCAGTGTAGGAGCCTCCTACGAGCAGTACTTC.

A single count supports this clone. J is TRBJ1-2 and V is TRBV30, with a possible D match to TRBD1 (5 bases). The CDR3 is 15 amino acids. Trimming removed 3 bases at V and 3 bases at J, with 17 bases between. The germline V gene encodes CDR1 GTSNPN and CDR2 SVGIG (reference sequence). The chain's CDR3 is CAWRAGALGYYGYTF. CDR3 bases: TGTGCCTGGAGAGCTGGGGCCCTCGGGTACTATGGCTACACCTTC.

This sequence joins TRBV7-9 and TRBJ2-1; the match to TRBD2 covers 12 bases. The CDR3 sequence is 15 residues long. V shed 5 bases, J shed 5 bases, and the junction held 4 bases outside the gene matches. Germline CDR1 is SEHNR and CDR2 is FQNEAQ (reference sequence). The CDR3 DNA reads as TGTGCCAGCAGCCCCCGACTAGCGGGAGACAATGAGCAGTTCTTC. It is translated as CASSPRLAGDNEQFF.

The chain is built from TRBV4-1 and TRBJ1-3; D unclear. Trimming removed 5 bases from V and 3 bases from J, with 20 bases in between. Germline V gives CDR1 MGHRA, CDR2 YSYEKL. This CDR3 contains 17 residues. In DNA, the CDR3 is TGCGCCAGCAGCGGAGGCGCTGCGCGTTCGAATGGAAACACCATATATTTT. Protein: CASSGGAARSNGNTIYF.

This chain connects TRBV5-8 to TRBJ1-3; 9 bases fit TRBD1. The CDR3 has 17 amino acids. V was pared by 4 bases and J by 0 bases, with 8 bases of the junction left unmatched. Germline values: CDR1 SGHTS, CDR2 YDEGEE. The CDR3: CASSPTGGRSSGNTIYF. DNA for the CDR3: TGTGCCAGCAGCCCGACAGGGGGTCGGTCCTCTGGAAACACCATATATTTT.

The rearrangement uses TRBV7-9 and TRBJ2-3; D is possibly TRBD2 (6 bases). The CDR3 has 12 residues. Germline values: CDR1 SEHNR, CDR2 FQNEAQ (reference sequence). V was cut by 5 bases and J by 9 bases, with 12 bases left in between. Here the CDR3 reads CASSRFRGTQYF. The DNA of the CDR3 is TGTGCCAGCAGCCGCTTTCGGGGGACGCAGTATTTT.

The J gene is TRBJ2-7, the V gene TRBV30; TRBD2 matches 9 bases. The V segment lost 1 base and the J segment 4 bases; nucleotides outside the gene matches: 8. Looked up from germline, CDR1 is GTSNPN and CDR2 is SVGIG (reference sequence). The CDR3 length is 15 residues. The CDR3 bases are TGTGCCTGGAGTGGGGATAGCGGGAGAATTTACGAGCAGTACTTC. As protein: CAWSGDSGRIYEQYF.

This clone was seen just once. The chain carries TRBV9 and TRBJ2-3; 9 bases are shared with TRBD2. The V and J ends lost 4 bases and 5 bases, in that order; junction bases with no gene match: 5. Per germline, CDR1 SGDLS and CDR2 YYNGEE. CDR3 length: 14 amino acids. CDR3 protein: CASSILAGEDTQYF. CDR3 bases: TGTGCCAGCAGCATACTAGCGGGCGAAGATACGCAGTATTTT.

This chain uses TRBV19 with TRBJ1-1; D is ambiguous. Germline V gene sequence: CDR1 LNHDA, CDR2 SQIVND (reference sequence). V was cut by 1 base and J by 11 bases, with 11 bases left in between. This CDR3 contains 12 residues. In DNA, the CDR3 is TGTGCCAGTAGTATAGCTAACCGGCGGGCTTTCTTT. It codes for CASSIANRRAFF. Filled out from reference TRBV19 and TRBJ1-1, the complete variable domain reads DGGITQSPKYLFRKEGQNVTLSCEQNLNHDAMYWYRQDPGQGLRLIYYSQIVNDFQKGDIAEGYSVSREKKESFPLTVTSAQKNPTAFYLCASSIANRRAFFGQGTRLTVV.

The chain has TRBV18 and TRBJ1-3, with 7 bases matching TRBD1. The CDR3 sequence is 16 residues long. In germline, CDR1 is KGHSH, CDR2 LQKENI. V dropped 3 bases and J dropped 0; count of bases not matched to a gene: 5. The CDR3 reads CASSPGRQGSGNTIYF. The CDR3 region has the DNA TGTGCCAGCTCACCGGGGAGACAGGGCTCTGGAAACACCATATATTTT.

The chain employs TRBV28 and TRBJ2-5; 12 bases align to TRBD2. V dropped 5 bases and J dropped 5; count of bases not matched to a gene: 6. The CDR3 totals 15 residues. Looked up from germline, CDR1 is MDHEN and CDR2 is SYDVKM. The CDR3, as DNA: TGTGCCAGCAGTCCCGGACTAGCGGGACACGAGACCCAGTACTTC. Its translation: CASSPGLAGHETQYF.

The chain carries TRBV6-5 and TRBJ2-1; 7 bases are shared with TRBD1. Trimming at V came to 6 bases and at J to 2 bases, leaving 4 bases not matched to a gene. This CDR3 is built from 14 residues. The V gene's germline CDR1 is MNHEY and CDR2 SVGAGI. The CDR3 coding sequence is TGTGCCAGCAGCCAAGGACAGGCCTACAATGAGCAGTTCTTC. It translates to CASSQGQAYNEQFF.

The chain carries TRBV6-6 and TRBJ2-1, with 8 bases identical to TRBD1. Losses at the gene ends were 7 bases for V and 10 bases for J; bases not matched to a gene: 15. Germline V lookup: CDR1 MNHNY, CDR2 SVGAGI (reference sequence). CDR3 length equals 15 residues. The CDR3 sequence is CASTNGQGRLLEQFF. The CDR3 DNA reads as TGTGCCAGCACCAACGGACAGGGCCGTCTCCTGGAGCAGTTCTTC.

The chain couples TRBV19 to TRBJ1-5; possibly TRBD1 for D (6 bases). The CDR3 is 13 amino acids. V shed 7 bases and J shed 7 bases, with 14 bases lying between them. Germline V CDR1 and CDR2: LNHDA, SQIVND (reference sequence). The CDR3 region is CASTGGLGQPQHF. The CDR3 DNA is TGTGCCAGTACGGGGGGGCTAGGGCAGCCCCAGCATTTT.

The V call is TRBV6-4, the J call TRBJ2-3, with 10 bases matching TRBD2. V gave up 6 bases and J gave up 6 bases; unmatched junction bases: 9. The V gene's germline CDR1 is MRHNA and CDR2 SNTAGT. This CDR3 has 15 residues. The CDR3 spells CASRERGGASDTQYF. CDR3 in DNA: TGTGCCAGCAGGGAGCGGGGGGGCGCATCTGATACGCAGTATTTT.

This clone was seen once. The chain combines TRBV7-2 with TRBJ2-7; 10 nucleotides align to TRBD1. V gave up 1 base and J gave up 5 bases; unmatched junction bases: 5. The germline CDR1 and CDR2 sequences are SGHTA and FQGNSA. CDR3 length equals 15 residues. CDR3 nucleotide sequence: TGTGCCAGCAGCTTAGTGGGGACAGGGGCCCACGAGCAGTACTTC. The encoded protein is CASSLVGTGAHEQYF.

This rearrangement joins TRBV27 to TRBJ2-1, with TRBD2 matching 11 bases. V lost 4 bases to trimming and J lost 6 bases; unmatched junction nucleotides: 8. This CDR3 spans 16 amino acids. Germline V gene lookup returns CDR1 MNHEY and CDR2 SMNVEV (reference sequence). For the CDR3, the DNA is TGTGCCAGCAGTTCGGGACGACTAGCGGGGTCCAATGAGCAGTTCTTC. It specifies CASSSGRLAGSNEQFF.

The chain couples TRBV9 to TRBJ2-1, with D possibly being TRBD2 (6 bases). The germline CDR1 and CDR2 sequences are SGDLS and YYNGEE. CDR3 size: 15 residues. The V end lost 4 bases, the J end lost 0 bases, and 11 bases lay between the germline ends. The CDR3 protein is CASSISGNSYNEQFF. The CDR3 DNA reads as TGTGCCAGCAGCATTAGCGGAAACTCCTACAATGAGCAGTTCTTC. The full variable domain, its missing parts supplied by reference TRBV9 and TRBJ2-1, is DSGVTQTPKHLITATGQRVTLRCSPRSGDLSVYWYQQSLDQGLQFLIQYYNGEERAKGNILERFSAQQFPDLHSELNLSSLELGDSALYFCASSISGNSYNEQFFGPGTRLTVL.

This clone has just one count. V usage is TRBV4-2 and J usage is TRBJ2-1; D is perhaps TRBD2 (5 bases). CDR3 length: 14 amino acids. Germline CDR1 is LGHNA and CDR2 is YNFKEQ. Between the trimmed V and J ends, which lost 0 bases and 5 bases, there was a span of 8 bases. CDR3 protein: CASSQDFGDNEQFF. CDR3 nucleotides: TGTGCCAGCAGCCAAGATTTCGGGGACAATGAGCAGTTCTTC.

CDR3 nucleotides: TGTGCCAGCAGTAGACTAGCGGGAGGATCCTACGAGCAGTACTTC. Its protein product is CASSRLAGGSYEQYF. The chain recombines TRBV6-5 with TRBJ2-7; 13 bases line up with TRBD2. The length of the CDR3 is 15 residues. Germline values: CDR1 MNHEY, CDR2 SVGAGI. The ends lost 5 bases at V and 1 base at J; junction bases unmatched: 2.

The chain couples TRBV6-5 to TRBJ1-6; possibly TRBD1 for D (5 bases). Germline values: CDR1 MNHEY, CDR2 SVGAGI. The CDR3 length is 15 residues. Trimming stripped 7 bases from V and 7 bases from J, with 17 bases between. This CDR3 is CASTFGGQGNSPLHF. In DNA, the CDR3 is TGTGCCAGCACCTTTGGAGGGCAGGGAAATTCACCCCTCCACTTT.

This rearrangement joins TRBV5-1 to TRBJ1-1; D gene ambiguous. The V end was cut by 0 bases, the J end by 3 bases, with 6 bases between. Germline CDR1 reads SGHRS; CDR2 reads YFSETQ. The CDR3 length is 13 residues. The DNA of the CDR3 is TGCGCCAGCAGCTTGGGTCGGGACACTGAAGCTTTCTTT. Protein: CASSLGRDTEAFF.